These 19 T cell receptor beta chains were sequenced from one sample in a study of chemoradiotherapy in HPV16-positive cancers. TCRdb's table, derived via immunoSEQ multiplex PCR, lists solely in-frame clones and lacks some. The sample lists roughly 6,100 clones; roughly 73% were seen once. The starting material was tumor tissue, obtained from a patient who underwent chemoradiotherapy. These TCRs come from a human donor with HPV-associated anogenital cancer.

This sequence joins TRBV6-5 and TRBJ1-5, with TRBD1 matching over 7 bases. CDR1 is MNHEY, CDR2 SVGAGI, per germline. This CDR3 spans 14 amino acids. V shed 4 bases and J 8 bases; nucleotides not matched to a gene: 8. DNA of the CDR3: TGTGCCAGCAGTTTAACCGGGACAGCAGAGCCCCAGCATTTT. Amino acid sequence: CASSLTGTAEPQHF.

The chain couples TRBV5-1 to TRBJ2-2, with 12 bases lining up with TRBD1. V shed 5 bases and J 7 bases; nucleotides not matched to a gene: 9. The CDR3 is 16 amino acids. Germline V gives CDR1 SGHRS, CDR2 YFSETQ. CDR3 amino acids: CASRPGQGASSGELFF. In DNA form, the CDR3 reads TGCGCCAGCAGACCGGGACAGGGGGCTTCTAGCGGGGAGCTGTTTTTT.

This clone was detected a few times. V usage is TRBV5-1 and J usage is TRBJ1-1; D might be TRBD1 (6 bases). The CDR3 is 15 amino acids. V shed 4 bases and J shed 1 base, with 14 bases lying between them. Germline V lookup: CDR1 SGHRS, CDR2 YFSETQ. The CDR3 loop reads CASSGTGGPNTEAFF. The CDR3 DNA reads as TGCGCCAGCAGCGGTACCGGGGGGCCGAACACTGAAGCTTTCTTT.

The rearrangement links TRBV7-8 to TRBJ2-4, with 13 bases identical to TRBD2. Trimming took 6 bases from V and 4 from J; bases not matched to a gene: 9. Germline V gene data show CDR1 as SGHVS and CDR2 as FQNEAQ. The CDR3 has 17 residues. The CDR3 DNA reads TGTGCCAGCAGTCCCACGGGACTAGCGGGGCCTAAAAACATTCAGTACTTC. Translating it yields CASSPTGLAGPKNIQYF.

The chain couples TRBV5-4 to TRBJ2-1, with 8 bases fitting TRBD2. The V segment lost 3 bases and the J segment 7 bases; nucleotides outside the gene matches: 18. Germline assignment: CDR1 SGHNT and CDR2 YYREEE (reference sequence). The CDR3 contains 18 residues. Here the CDR3 reads CASSSPLIAAGGFNEQFF. CDR3 DNA: TGTGCCAGCAGCTCCCCCCTGATCGCGGCGGGAGGTTTTAATGAGCAGTTCTTC.

V is TRBV7-9 and J is TRBJ2-1, with D tentatively TRBD2 (5 bases). Germline-derived CDR1 and CDR2 are SEHNR and FQNEAQ (reference sequence). The V end lost 5 bases, the J end lost 0 bases, and 11 bases lay between the germline ends. The CDR3 has 15 amino acids. CDR3 coding DNA: TGTGCCAGCAGCCTAGGACTGAGCTCCTACAATGAGCAGTTCTTC. It is translated as CASSLGLSSYNEQFF.

V usage is TRBV2 and J usage is TRBJ1-3, with a possible D match to TRBD1 (5 bases). The CDR3 covers 16 residues. Germline V lookup: CDR1 SNHLY, CDR2 FYNNEI. V was trimmed by 3 bases and J by 0 bases, leaving 12 bases between them. The CDR3 DNA is TGTGCCAGCAGTGAGAGGGGCCAGGGCTCTGGAAACACCATATATTTT. As protein: CASSERGQGSGNTIYF.

The chain has TRBV11-3 and TRBJ2-2, with D hard to call. Trimming pared 0 bases from V and 6 bases from J, leaving 8 bases between. Germline-derived CDR1 and CDR2 are SGHNT and YENEEA. The CDR3 is made up of 14 amino acids. CDR3 sequence (DNA): TGTGCCAGCAGCTTAGAGGGTCTGGCCGGGGAGCTGTTTTTT. This encodes CASSLEGLAGELFF.

The V and J genes are TRBV5-5 and TRBJ2-5, with 12 bases identical to TRBD1. After removal of 5 bases from V and 4 bases from J, the junction contained 3 bases not matched to a gene. The V gene's germline CDR1 is SGHKS and CDR2 YYEKEE (reference sequence). The CDR3 contains 14 residues. The CDR3 DNA reads TGTGCCAGCAGTTGGGGACAGGGGGCAGAGACCCAGTACTTC. Translated, it gives CASSWGQGAETQYF.

J is TRBJ2-7 and V is TRBV4-1, with 7 bases identical to TRBD1. This CDR3 contains 14 residues. Germline trimming cut 4 bases from V and 2 bases from J; bases unmatched to any gene: 5. CDR1 is MGHRA, CDR2 YSYEKL, per germline. The chain's CDR3 is CASSPAGTAYEQYF. CDR3 in DNA: TGCGCCAGCAGCCCGGCTGGGACAGCCTACGAGCAGTACTTC.

V gene TRBV5-1 combines with J gene TRBJ1-2; D is uncertain. The V end lost 4 bases, the J end lost 3 bases, and 13 bases lay between the germline ends. The CDR3 sequence is 14 residues long. The V gene's germline CDR1 is SGHRS and CDR2 YFSETQ. The DNA for the CDR3 is TGCGCCAGCAGCCCGGAGGGAGTAGACTATGGCTACACCTTC. This codes for CASSPEGVDYGYTF. The full variable domain, in which reference TRBV5-1 and TRBJ1-2 provide the parts outside the CDR3, is KAGVTQTPRYLIKTRGQQVTLSCSPISGHRSVSWYQQTPGQGLQFLFEYFSETQRNKGNFPGRFSGRQFSNSRSEMNVSTLELGDSALYLCASSPEGVDYGYTFGSGTRLTVV.

In its sample, this clone was seen once. The V call is TRBV11-2, the J call TRBJ2-2; D remains ambiguous. CDR3 size: 13 residues. The germline V gene has CDR1 SGHAT and CDR2 FQNNGV. Between the trimmed V and J ends, which lost 3 bases and 7 bases, there was a span of 9 bases. The CDR3, as DNA: TGTGCCAGCAGCTTTGGGCGGATCGGGGAGCTGTTTTTT. As protein: CASSFGRIGELFF.

This chain uses TRBV9 with TRBJ1-3; 12 bases line up with TRBD1. Trimming removed 1 base from V and 4 bases from J; junction bases left unmatched: 9. This CDR3 has 18 residues. CDR1 is SGDLS, CDR2 YYNGEE, per germline. CDR3 sequence (DNA): TGTGCCAGCAGCGTAAATACCGGGACAGGGGGCTTAGGAAACACCATATATTTT. Amino acid sequence: CASSVNTGTGGLGNTIYF.

The V and J genes are TRBV5-1 and TRBJ1-4; no firm D call. The germline CDR1 and CDR2 sequences are SGHRS and YFSETQ. There are 15 residues in the CDR3. V dropped 0 bases and J dropped 0 bases, with 6 bases sitting between them. The CDR3, as DNA: TGCGCCAGCAGCTTGGGGGCCGCAACTAATGAAAAACTGTTTTTT. This sequence encodes CASSLGAATNEKLFF. The whole variable domain, filled in from reference TRBV5-1 and TRBJ1-4, reads KAGVTQTPRYLIKTRGQQVTLSCSPISGHRSVSWYQQTPGQGLQFLFEYFSETQRNKGNFPGRFSGRQFSNSRSEMNVSTLELGDSALYLCASSLGAATNEKLFFGSGTQLSVL.

V gene TRBV7-2 combines with J gene TRBJ2-5; D is perhaps TRBD1 (6 bases). The CDR3 covers 14 residues. Trimming cost V 5 bases and J 5 bases, with 15 bases left between them. Germline CDR1 SGHTA, CDR2 FQGNSA. The CDR3 loop is CASSISGERETQYF. The CDR3 bases are TGTGCCAGCAGCATATCAGGGGAGCGGGAGACCCAGTACTTC.

The chain carries TRBV11-2 and TRBJ2-1, with 13 nucleotides matching TRBD2. V lost 0 bases, J lost 9 bases, and 8 bases stayed unmatched. This CDR3 region has 17 residues. Germline CDR1 reads SGHAT; CDR2 reads FQNNGV. CDR3 in amino acids: CASSLDYWTSGSGEQFF. DNA for the CDR3: TGTGCCAGCAGCTTAGATTATTGGACTAGCGGGAGTGGTGAGCAGTTCTTC.

This clone was observed a single time. In DNA, the CDR3 is TGTGCCAGCAGTGAATCCCTTGGGACTAGCGAAATATACGAGCAGTACTTC. Amino acids: CASSESLGTSEIYEQYF. The V and J genes are TRBV6-1 and TRBJ2-7; 10 bases align to TRBD2. From germline, CDR1 is MNHNS and CDR2 SASEGT. This CDR3 is built from 17 residues. With V trimmed by 2 bases and J by 4 bases, 11 bases remained unmatched.

The chain joins TRBV7-9 to TRBJ1-2; maybe TRBD1 (5 bases). CDR1 is SEHNR and CDR2 is FQNEAQ in the germline V gene (reference sequence). There are 13 residues in the CDR3. Deletions cut 1 base from V and 5 bases from J, with 8 bases between. The CDR3 DNA reads as TGTGCCAGCAGCTTAGGACAGAGTTATGGCTACACCTTC. Protein product: CASSLGQSYGYTF.

The chain is built from TRBV4-1 and TRBJ1-1; D not certain. CDR3 size: 15 residues. V was cut by 1 base and J by 5 bases, with 14 bases left in between. Germline CDR1 MGHRA, CDR2 YSYEKL. The chain's CDR3 is CASSQASPFGTEAFF. CDR3 coding DNA: TGCGCCAGCAGCCAAGCTAGTCCCTTTGGGACTGAAGCTTTCTTT.